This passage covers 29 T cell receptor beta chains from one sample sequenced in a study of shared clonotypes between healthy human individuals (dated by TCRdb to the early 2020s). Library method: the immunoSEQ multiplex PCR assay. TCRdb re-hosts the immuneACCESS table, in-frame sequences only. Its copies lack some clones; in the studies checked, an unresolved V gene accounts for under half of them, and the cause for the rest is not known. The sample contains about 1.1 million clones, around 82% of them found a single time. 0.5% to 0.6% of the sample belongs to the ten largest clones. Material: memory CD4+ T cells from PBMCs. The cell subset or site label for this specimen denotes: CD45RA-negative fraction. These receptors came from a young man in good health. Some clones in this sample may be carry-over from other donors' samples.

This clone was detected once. CDR3 sequence (DNA): TGTGCCAGCAGTTTTCTACGGGGTTCAGAGACCCAGTACTTC. Amino acids: CASSFLRGSETQYF. The gene calls are TRBV27 and TRBJ2-5, with D perhaps matching TRBD2 (5 bases). The V and J ends lost 3 bases and 4 bases respectively, with 12 bases between them. The CDR3 is made up of 14 amino acids. Germline lookup yields CDR1 MNHEY and CDR2 SMNVEV (reference sequence).

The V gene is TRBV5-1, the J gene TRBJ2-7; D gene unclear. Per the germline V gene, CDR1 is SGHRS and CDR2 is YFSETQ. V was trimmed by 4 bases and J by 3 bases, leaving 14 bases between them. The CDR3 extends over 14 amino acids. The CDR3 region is CASSQQKGVYEQYF. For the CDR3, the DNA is TGCGCCAGCAGCCAACAAAAAGGAGTCTACGAGCAGTACTTC.

CDR3: CASSPDRGDGGYTF. As DNA, the CDR3 is TGTGCCAGCAGCCCGGACAGGGGGGATGGTGGCTACACCTTC. This chain joins TRBV11-2 and TRBJ1-2; 10 bases fit TRBD1. Germline V gene sequence: CDR1 SGHAT, CDR2 FQNNGV. The length of the CDR3 is 14 residues. Trimming at V came to 5 bases and at J to 7 bases, leaving 7 bases not matched to a gene.

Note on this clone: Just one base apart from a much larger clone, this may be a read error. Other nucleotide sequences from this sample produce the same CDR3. CDR3 DNA sequence: TGTGCCAGCAGCCCCGAGACGGTCTCCTACGAGCAGTACTTT. It specifies CASSPETVSYEQYF. The chain employs TRBV7-9 and TRBJ2-7, with D uncertain. The CDR3 covers 14 residues. CDR1 and CDR2 from the germline V gene are SEHNR and FQNEAQ (reference sequence).

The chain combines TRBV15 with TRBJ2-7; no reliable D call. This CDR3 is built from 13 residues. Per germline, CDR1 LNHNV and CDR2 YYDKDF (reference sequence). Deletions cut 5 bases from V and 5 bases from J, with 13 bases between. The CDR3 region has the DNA TGTGCCACCAGCGTAAAGAAAGAGAACGAGCAGTACTTC. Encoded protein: CATSVKKENEQYF.

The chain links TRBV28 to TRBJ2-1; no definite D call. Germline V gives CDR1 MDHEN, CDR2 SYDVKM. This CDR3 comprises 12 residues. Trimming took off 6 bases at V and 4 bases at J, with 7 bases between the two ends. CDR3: CASSVTYNEQFF. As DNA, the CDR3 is TGTGCCAGCAGCGTTACGTACAATGAGCAGTTCTTC.

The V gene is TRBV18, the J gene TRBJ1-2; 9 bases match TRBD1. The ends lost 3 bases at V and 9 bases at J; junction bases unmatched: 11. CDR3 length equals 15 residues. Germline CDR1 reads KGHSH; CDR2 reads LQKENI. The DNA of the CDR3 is TGTGCCAGCTCACCCGACCAGACAGGGACAGGGAGCTACACCTTC. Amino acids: CASSPDQTGTGSYTF.

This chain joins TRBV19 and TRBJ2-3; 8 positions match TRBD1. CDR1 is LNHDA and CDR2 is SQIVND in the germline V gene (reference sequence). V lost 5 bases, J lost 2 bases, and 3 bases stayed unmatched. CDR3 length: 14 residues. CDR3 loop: CASSQGAYTDTQYF. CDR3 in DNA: TGTGCCAGTAGTCAGGGGGCTTACACAGATACGCAGTATTTT.

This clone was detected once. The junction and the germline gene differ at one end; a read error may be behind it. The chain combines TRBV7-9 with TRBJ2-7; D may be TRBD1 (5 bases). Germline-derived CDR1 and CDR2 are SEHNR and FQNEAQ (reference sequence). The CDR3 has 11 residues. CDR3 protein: CASSTGRWLSF. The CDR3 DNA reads TGTGCCAGCAGTACAGGTCGGTGGCTCAGCTTC.

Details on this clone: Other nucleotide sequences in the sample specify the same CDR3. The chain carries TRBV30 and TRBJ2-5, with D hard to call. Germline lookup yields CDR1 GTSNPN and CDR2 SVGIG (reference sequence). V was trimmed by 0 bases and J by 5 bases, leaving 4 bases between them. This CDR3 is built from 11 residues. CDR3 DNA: TGTGCCTGGAGTGTTGGTGAGACCCAGTACTTC. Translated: CAWSVGETQYF.

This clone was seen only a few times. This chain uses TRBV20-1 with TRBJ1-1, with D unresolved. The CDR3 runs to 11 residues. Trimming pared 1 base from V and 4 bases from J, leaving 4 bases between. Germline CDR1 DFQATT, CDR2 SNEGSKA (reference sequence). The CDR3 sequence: CSARAPTEAFF. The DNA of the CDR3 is TGCAGTGCTAGAGCCCCCACTGAAGCTTTCTTT.

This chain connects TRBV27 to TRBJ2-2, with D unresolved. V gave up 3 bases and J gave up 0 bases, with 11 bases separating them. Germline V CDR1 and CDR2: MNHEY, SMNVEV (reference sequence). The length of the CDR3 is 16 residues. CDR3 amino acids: CASSFGRLTNTGELFF. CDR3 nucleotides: TGTGCCAGCAGTTTTGGAAGGCTCACGAACACCGGGGAGCTGTTTTTT.

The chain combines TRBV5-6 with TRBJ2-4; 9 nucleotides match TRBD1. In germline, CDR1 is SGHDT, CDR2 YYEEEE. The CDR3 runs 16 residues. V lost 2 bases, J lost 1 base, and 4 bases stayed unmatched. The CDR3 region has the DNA TGTGCCAGCAGCTTACGACAGGGGGTGGCCAAAAACATTCAGTACTTC. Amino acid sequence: CASSLRQGVAKNIQYF.

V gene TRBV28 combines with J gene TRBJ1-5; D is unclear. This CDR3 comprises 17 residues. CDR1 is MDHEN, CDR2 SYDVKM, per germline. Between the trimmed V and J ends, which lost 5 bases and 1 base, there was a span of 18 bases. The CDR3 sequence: CASSPAGRRRSNQPQHF. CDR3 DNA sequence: TGTGCCAGCAGTCCGGCCGGACGAAGGAGGAGCAATCAGCCCCAGCATTTT.

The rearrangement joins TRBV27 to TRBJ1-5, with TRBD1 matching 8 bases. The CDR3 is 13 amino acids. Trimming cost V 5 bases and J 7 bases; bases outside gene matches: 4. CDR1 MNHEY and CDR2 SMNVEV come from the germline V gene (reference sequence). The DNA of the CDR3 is TGTGCCAGCAGTCTGACAGGGGACCAGCCCCAGCATTTT. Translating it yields CASSLTGDQPQHF.

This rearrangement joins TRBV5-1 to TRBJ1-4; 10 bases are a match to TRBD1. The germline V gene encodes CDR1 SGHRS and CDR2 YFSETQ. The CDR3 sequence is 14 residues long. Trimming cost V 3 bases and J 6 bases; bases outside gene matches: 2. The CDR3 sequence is CASSSDRGDEKLFF. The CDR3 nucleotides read TGCGCCAGCAGCTCGGACAGGGGGGATGAAAAACTGTTTTTT.

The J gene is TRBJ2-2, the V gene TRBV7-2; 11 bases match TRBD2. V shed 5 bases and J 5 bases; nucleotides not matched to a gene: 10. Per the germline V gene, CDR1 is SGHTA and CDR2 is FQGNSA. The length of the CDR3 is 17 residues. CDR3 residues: CASSRYALAGGTGELFF. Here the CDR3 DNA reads TGTGCCAGCAGCCGCTACGCCCTAGCGGGAGGAACCGGGGAGCTGTTTTTT.

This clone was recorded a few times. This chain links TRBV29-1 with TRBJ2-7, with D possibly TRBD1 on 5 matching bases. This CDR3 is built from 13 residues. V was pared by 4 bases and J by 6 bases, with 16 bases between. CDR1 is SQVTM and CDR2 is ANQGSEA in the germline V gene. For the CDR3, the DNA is TGCAGCGTTGGATGGGGCAAGGGATCCGAGCAGTACTTC. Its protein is CSVGWGKGSEQYF.

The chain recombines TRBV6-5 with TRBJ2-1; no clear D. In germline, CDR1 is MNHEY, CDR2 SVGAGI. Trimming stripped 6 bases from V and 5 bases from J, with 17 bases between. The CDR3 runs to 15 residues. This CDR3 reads CASRRAHRVDNEQFF. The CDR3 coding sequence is TGTGCCAGCAGACGCGCCCATCGAGTAGACAATGAGCAGTTCTTC.

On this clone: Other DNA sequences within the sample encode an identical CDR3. The DNA of the CDR3 is TGCAGCGTTGGTGGAAACTATGGCTACACCTTC. Translating it yields CSVGGNYGYTF. The chain has TRBV29-1 and TRBJ1-2; no definite D call. V lost 4 bases to trimming and J lost 2 bases, with 5 bases between them. This CDR3 is built from 11 residues. Germline values: CDR1 SQVTM, CDR2 ANQGSEA.

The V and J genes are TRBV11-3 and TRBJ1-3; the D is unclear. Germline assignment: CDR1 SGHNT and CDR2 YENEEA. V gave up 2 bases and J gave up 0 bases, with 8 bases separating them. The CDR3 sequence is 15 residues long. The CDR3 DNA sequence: TGTGCCAGCAGCTTACTCGGCAGCTCTGGAAACACCATATATTTT. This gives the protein CASSLLGSSGNTIYF.

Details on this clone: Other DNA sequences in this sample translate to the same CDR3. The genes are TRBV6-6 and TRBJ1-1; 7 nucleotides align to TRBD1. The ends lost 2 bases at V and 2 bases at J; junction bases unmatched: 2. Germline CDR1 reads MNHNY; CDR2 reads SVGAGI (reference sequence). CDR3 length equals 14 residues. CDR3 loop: CASSYGTANTEAFF. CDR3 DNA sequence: TGTGCCAGCAGTTACGGGACAGCTAACACTGAAGCTTTCTTT.

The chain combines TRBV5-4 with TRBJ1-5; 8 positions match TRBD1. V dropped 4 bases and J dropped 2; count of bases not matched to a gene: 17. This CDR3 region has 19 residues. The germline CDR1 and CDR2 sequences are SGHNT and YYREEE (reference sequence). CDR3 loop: CASSTPMTGVGYRNQPQHF. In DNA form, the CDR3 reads TGTGCCAGCAGCACCCCTATGACAGGGGTTGGTTATCGCAATCAGCCCCAGCATTTT.

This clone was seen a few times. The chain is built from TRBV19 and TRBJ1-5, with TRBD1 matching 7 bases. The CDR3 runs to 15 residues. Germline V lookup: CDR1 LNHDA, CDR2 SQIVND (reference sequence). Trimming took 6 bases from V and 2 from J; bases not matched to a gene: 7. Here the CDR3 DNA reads TGTGCCAGTAGCCGGACAGGAGACGGCAATCAGCCCCAGCATTTT. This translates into CASSRTGDGNQPQHF.

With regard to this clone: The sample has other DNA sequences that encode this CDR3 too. This chain's CDR3 is CASSYGQSGNTIYF. DNA for the CDR3: TGTGCCAGCAGTTACGGACAGAGTGGAAACACCATATATTTT. The chain links TRBV6-5 to TRBJ1-3; D is perhaps TRBD1 (6 bases). CDR1 and CDR2 (germline): MNHEY, SVGAGI. CDR3 length: 14 residues. The V gene lost 2 bases and the J gene lost 3 bases, with 8 bases spanning the gap.

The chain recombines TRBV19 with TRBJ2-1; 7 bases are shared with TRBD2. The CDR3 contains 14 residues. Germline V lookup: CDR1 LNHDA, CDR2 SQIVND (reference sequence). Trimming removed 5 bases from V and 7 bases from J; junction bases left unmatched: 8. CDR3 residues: CASSGGGKVNEQFF. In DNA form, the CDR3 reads TGTGCCAGTAGTGGGGGGGGTAAGGTTAATGAGCAGTTCTTC.

CDR3 residues: CASSQEGAPRETQYF. CDR3 bases: TGCGCCAGCAGCCAAGAGGGGGCCCCGCGGGAGACCCAGTACTTC. The J gene is TRBJ2-5, the V gene TRBV4-1; TRBD1 might be the D (6 bases). There are 15 residues in the CDR3. V dropped 0 bases and J dropped 5 bases, with 13 bases sitting between them. Germline V gene sequence: CDR1 MGHRA, CDR2 YSYEKL.

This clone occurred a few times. The CDR3: CASTKNNRDTDTQYF. In DNA form, the CDR3 reads TGTGCCAGCACCAAGAATAACCGGGACACAGATACGCAGTATTTT. The chain uses TRBV2 and TRBJ2-3; possible D gene TRBD2, 5 bases. The CDR3 sequence is 15 residues long. V lost 7 bases, J lost 2 bases, and 16 bases lay in between. Germline V lookup: CDR1 SNHLY, CDR2 FYNNEI.

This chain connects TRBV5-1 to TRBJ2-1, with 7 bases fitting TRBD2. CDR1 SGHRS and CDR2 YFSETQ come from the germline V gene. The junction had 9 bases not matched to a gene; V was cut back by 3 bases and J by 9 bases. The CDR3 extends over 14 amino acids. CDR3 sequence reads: CASSSAGPLGEQFF. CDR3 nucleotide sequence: TGCGCCAGCAGCTCAGCGGGGCCTCTCGGTGAGCAGTTCTTC.